Each of the 30 T cell receptor beta chains below was sequenced from the same sample in a study of Ad26.COV2.S vaccination and SARS-CoV-2 variants. The repertoire was sequenced with immunoSEQ multiplex PCR; TCRdb's copy has only in-frame clones and lacks some. The table has roughly 500,000 clones, nearly 90% seen once. Described treatment: roughly 20 received Ad26.COV2.S at low or high dose, single or two shots; roughly 5 received placebo; per-sample allocation not given. Sampling happened 63 days after the first vaccine or placebo injection. The source material was peripheral blood, sampled in a trial of Ad26.COV2.S vaccine versus placebo. The receptors originated from a person between 18 and 60 years old who received the Ad26.COV2.S COVID-19 vaccine or a placebo.

The chain uses TRBV4-3 and TRBJ2-3; D possibly corresponds to TRBD1 (6 bases). The CDR3 runs 14 residues. The V gene's germline CDR1 is LGHNA and CDR2 YSLEER. Trimming took 1 base from V and 6 from J, leaving 11 bases between them. CDR3 sequence (DNA): TGCGCCAGCAGCCAAGTGGGGGCGGAGGATACGCAGTATTTT. Translated: CASSQVGAEDTQYF.

The chain joins TRBV13 to TRBJ2-5; D might be TRBD1 (6 bases). The germline gives CDR1 PRHDT, CDR2 FYEKMQ (reference sequence). V gave up 4 bases and J gave up 2 bases, with 11 bases separating them. The CDR3 extends over 14 amino acids. The CDR3 reads CASSSTGFQETQYF. The CDR3 DNA follows: TGTGCCAGCAGCTCGACAGGTTTTCAAGAGACCCAGTACTTC.

This chain connects TRBV24-1 to TRBJ2-1, with a possible D match to TRBD2 (5 bases). Trimming removed 4 bases at V and 10 bases at J, with 19 bases between. CDR1 is KGHDR, CDR2 SFDVKD, per germline. CDR3 length: 15 amino acids. This CDR3 reads CATSEARFGTGEQFF. The CDR3 DNA is TGTGCCACCAGTGAAGCACGGTTCGGTACGGGAGAGCAGTTCTTC.

The chain links TRBV30 to TRBJ1-4; TRBD1 matches at 8 bases. The germline gives CDR1 GTSNPN, CDR2 SVGIG (reference sequence). This CDR3 comprises 13 residues. Trimming took 2 bases from V and 8 from J; bases not matched to a gene: 4. The CDR3 loop reads CAWSQNRGEKLFF. Written as DNA, the CDR3 is TGTGCCTGGAGTCAGAACAGGGGGGAAAAACTGTTTTTT.

The chain recombines TRBV6-5 with TRBJ1-2; TRBD1 might be the D (5 bases). The CDR3 length is 14 residues. Deletions cut 6 bases from V and 4 bases from J, with 15 bases between. Germline values: CDR1 MNHEY, CDR2 SVGAGI. CDR3 DNA: TGTGCCAGCAGCCGTGAGTTGGGGGGCTATGGCTACACCTTC. Amino acids: CASSRELGGYGYTF.

J is TRBJ1-4 and V is TRBV11-1; D possibly corresponds to TRBD1 (6 bases). Germline-derived CDR1 and CDR2 are SGHAT and FQDESV (reference sequence). The CDR3 sequence is 14 residues long. Trimming took off 5 bases at V and 0 bases at J, with 7 bases between the two ends. CDR3 coding DNA: TGTGCCAGCAGCCGACAGGCAACTAATGAAAAACTGTTTTTT. Translated, it gives CASSRQATNEKLFF.

V usage is TRBV4-1 and J usage is TRBJ2-3; 9 bases map to TRBD2. CDR1 is MGHRA, CDR2 YSYEKL, per germline. The junction had 6 bases not matched to a gene; V was cut back by 2 bases and J by 0 bases. The CDR3 extends over 17 amino acids. The CDR3 loop reads CASSQNRGGGSTDTQYF. CDR3 DNA sequence: TGCGCCAGCAGCCAAAATCGCGGGGGGGGGAGCACAGATACGCAGTATTTT.

The gene calls are TRBV19 and TRBJ1-6; 11 bases are a match to TRBD1. The CDR3 has 15 amino acids. V dropped 6 bases and J dropped 6; count of bases not matched to a gene: 4. The V gene's germline CDR1 is LNHDA and CDR2 SQIVND (reference sequence). DNA for the CDR3: TGTGCCAGTAGATGGGGGACAGGGGGTAATTCACCCCTCCACTTT. It translates to CASRWGTGGNSPLHF.

This sequence joins TRBV6-1 and TRBJ2-7, with D perhaps matching TRBD2 (6 bases). Trimming removed 1 base from V and 2 bases from J, with 12 bases in between. From germline, CDR1 is MNHNS and CDR2 SASEGT. This CDR3 region has 15 residues. In nucleotides, the CDR3 is TGTGCCAGCAGTGAAGTCTGGCAGCGGGCCTACGAGCAGTACGTC. It specifies CASSEVWQRAYEQYV.

CDR3 region: CASSPSADTQYF. The DNA of the CDR3 is TGTGCCAGCTCACCATCCGCAGATACGCAGTATTTT. The chain joins TRBV18 to TRBJ2-3; D gene unclear. Between the trimmed V and J ends, which lost 2 bases and 4 bases, there was a span of 4 bases. CDR1 KGHSH and CDR2 LQKENI come from the germline V gene. This CDR3 comprises 12 residues.

The rearrangement links TRBV6-2 or TRBV6-3 to TRBJ1-2, with TRBD1 matching 7 bases. CDR3 length: 15 amino acids. From germline, CDR1 is MNHEY and CDR2 SVGEGT. V was clipped by 0 bases and J by 4 bases; unmatched bases: 5. The CDR3 region is CASSYSMEGAYGYTF. The CDR3 nucleotides read TGTGCCAGCAGTTACTCGATGGAGGGGGCCTATGGCTACACCTTC.

CDR3 protein: CSGRQQQETQYF. CDR3 DNA: TGCAGCGGGCGACAGCAACAAGAGACCCAGTACTTC. The chain joins TRBV29-1 to TRBJ2-5; D possibly corresponds to TRBD1 (5 bases). The V and J ends lost 7 bases and 2 bases respectively, with 11 bases between them. The CDR3 consists of 12 residues. Germline assignment: CDR1 SQVTM and CDR2 ANQGSEA. Drawing the rest from reference TRBV29-1 and TRBJ2-5, the complete variable domain is SAVISQKPSRDICQRGTSLTIQCQVDSQVTMMFWYRQQPGQSLTLIATANQGSEATYESGFVIDKFPISRPNLTFSTLTVSNMSPEDSSIYLCSGRQQQETQYFGPGTRLLVL.

The chain has TRBV23-1 and TRBJ2-2; TRBD2 is a possible D gene (5 bases). TRBV23-1 is noted as an ORF with a role that remains uncertain. The CDR3 contains 15 residues. V shed 3 bases and J shed 8 bases, with 16 bases lying between them. Here the CDR3 DNA reads TGCGCCAGCAGTCACGGACTCCCTCCCCCTGGGGAGCTGTTTTTT. Its protein is CASSHGLPPPGELFF.

This clone has more than one count but fewer than ten. The chain employs TRBV3-1 (or the pseudogene TRBV3-2) and TRBJ2-6, with a possible D match to TRBD1 (6 bases). The CDR3 loop spans 18 amino acids. V gave up 6 bases and J gave up 1 base, with 19 bases separating them. CDR1 and CDR2 (germline): LGHDT, YNNKEL (reference sequence). The CDR3: CASSLRQVAFSGANVLTF. DNA of the CDR3: TGTGCCAGCAGTCTTAGACAGGTTGCTTTTTCTGGGGCCAACGTCCTGACTTTC.

The chain uses TRBV9 and TRBJ1-5, with no clear D. V dropped 3 bases and J dropped 8 bases, with 12 bases sitting between them. CDR1 and CDR2 from the germline V gene are SGDLS and YYNGEE. The CDR3 is 13 residues long. CDR3 residues: CASSARPGEPQHF. As DNA, the CDR3 is TGTGCCAGCAGCGCTAGACCTGGGGAGCCCCAGCATTTT.

J is TRBJ1-6 and V is TRBV4-3, with D perhaps TRBD1 (5 bases). The CDR3 has 15 residues. Germline V gives CDR1 LGHNA, CDR2 YSLEER. Trimming removed 4 bases at V and 7 bases at J, with 14 bases between. The CDR3 DNA is TGCGCCAGCAGCCGTCAGGGCTGGGGAAATTCACCCCTCCACTTT. It translates to CASSRQGWGNSPLHF.

This clone came up a few times. The J gene is TRBJ2-2, the V gene TRBV7-9; no clear D gene. The CDR3 extends over 12 amino acids. The V gene's germline CDR1 is SEHNR and CDR2 FQNEAQ (reference sequence). Trimming removed 1 base at V and 6 bases at J, with 3 bases between. The CDR3 DNA reads as TGTGCCAGCAGCTTAGTATCCGGGGAGCTGTTTTTT. The encoded protein is CASSLVSGELFF.

In this sample, this clone turned up a few times. Other DNA sequences in the same sample also yield this CDR3. The J gene is TRBJ1-1, the V gene TRBV5-1; TRBD1 aligns across 7 bases. CDR1 SGHRS and CDR2 YFSETQ come from the germline V gene. The length of the CDR3 is 14 residues. V shed 1 base and J 4 bases; nucleotides not matched to a gene: 4. CDR3: CASSLNRGGTEAFF. The CDR3 DNA is TGCGCCAGCAGCTTGAACAGGGGAGGCACTGAAGCTTTCTTT.

On this clone itself: The same CDR3 also results from other DNA sequences found in this sample. CDR3 loop: CASSSSGSYTGELFF. CDR3 nucleotide sequence: TGCGCCAGCAGCTCCAGCGGGAGTTACACCGGGGAGCTGTTTTTT. The V call is TRBV5-1, the J call TRBJ2-2; TRBD2 matches 8 bases. Trimming cost V 3 bases and J 3 bases; bases outside gene matches: 4. Germline lookup yields CDR1 SGHRS and CDR2 YFSETQ. The CDR3 is 15 residues long.

This chain links TRBV19 with TRBJ2-7; TRBD2 matches 8 bases. With 3 bases clipped from V and 6 bases from J, the junction kept 4 bases outside the gene matches. The germline V gene has CDR1 LNHDA and CDR2 SQIVND (reference sequence). There are 13 residues in the CDR3. CDR3 nucleotides: TGTGCCAGTAGTATTGTCGGGGGGGGCGAGCAGTACGTC. Encoded protein: CASSIVGGGEQYV.

The V and J genes are TRBV5-1 and TRBJ1-1, with TRBD1 matching over 9 bases. CDR1 SGHRS and CDR2 YFSETQ come from the germline V gene. The length of the CDR3 is 17 residues. The V segment lost 2 bases and the J segment 1 base; nucleotides outside the gene matches: 9. The CDR3 region has the DNA TGCGCCAGCAGCTTTGACCCACTGGGACAGGGGAACACTGAAGCTTTCTTT. This codes for CASSFDPLGQGNTEAFF.

The chain has TRBV28 and TRBJ2-7; D is possibly TRBD1 (6 bases). Germline V gene sequence: CDR1 MDHEN, CDR2 SYDVKM. The length of the CDR3 is 14 residues. Trimming took 2 bases from V and 6 from J, leaving 14 bases between them. CDR3 in DNA: TGTGCCAGCAGTTTAGTCGACAGGACGGTCGAGCAGTACTTC. Residues: CASSLVDRTVEQYF.

This clone was seen a handful of times. Other DNA sequences in the sample encode the same CDR3. The chain employs TRBV20-1 and TRBJ2-1; D is unclear. CDR1 is DFQATT and CDR2 is SNEGSKA in the germline V gene (reference sequence). The CDR3 sequence is 10 residues long. Deletions cut 6 bases from V and 4 bases from J, with 4 bases between. Here the CDR3 DNA reads TGCAGTGCACTTTACAATGAGCAGTTCTTC. It encodes CSALYNEQFF.

The chain is built from TRBV9 and TRBJ2-1, with 8 nucleotides matching TRBD2. The V and J ends lost 4 bases and 7 bases, in that order; junction bases with no gene match: 10. The germline gives CDR1 SGDLS, CDR2 YYNGEE. CDR3 size: 15 residues. The CDR3 DNA reads TGTGCCAGCAGCCTAATAGCGGGAACACCGAATGAGCAGTTCTTC. Its protein is CASSLIAGTPNEQFF.

The J gene is TRBJ2-7, the V gene TRBV18, with D perhaps TRBD1 or TRBD2 (5 bases each). Germline CDR1 KGHSH, CDR2 LQKENI. This CDR3 has 18 amino acids. Trimming took off 4 bases at V and 0 bases at J, with 22 bases between the two ends. CDR3 in amino acids: CASSLTDSPGTDSYEQYV. The CDR3 DNA follows: TGTGCCAGCTCACTTACCGATTCTCCCGGGACGGACTCCTACGAGCAGTACGTC.

J is TRBJ2-3 and V is TRBV15; the match to TRBD1 covers 11 bases. This CDR3 region has 15 residues. V lost 8 bases and J lost 3; bases outside the gene matches: 7. Germline CDR1 is LNHNV and CDR2 is YYDKDF (reference sequence). This chain's CDR3 is CATLDRDRGTDTQYF. CDR3 nucleotides: TGTGCCACCTTGGACCGGGACAGGGGGACAGATACGCAGTATTTT.

Here the CDR3 reads CASSSRASQNNEQFF. The CDR3 coding sequence is TGTGCCAGCAGCTCGCGCGCCAGCCAAAACAATGAGCAGTTCTTC. This sequence joins TRBV7-2 and TRBJ2-1, with D hard to call. Germline CDR1 is SGHTA and CDR2 is FQGNSA. There are 15 residues in the CDR3. Trimming took 4 bases from V and 5 from J, leaving 15 bases between them.

CDR3 protein: CASSPLPSSTDTQYF. The CDR3 DNA reads as TGCGCCAGCAGCCCCCTGCCATCTAGCACAGATACGCAGTATTTT. The V and J genes are TRBV4-3 and TRBJ2-3, with D unresolved. The CDR3 is 15 residues long. V shed 4 bases and J shed 0 bases, with 11 bases lying between them. The germline gives CDR1 LGHNA, CDR2 YSLEER.

The chain links TRBV5-8 to TRBJ2-1, with D tentatively TRBD1 (5 bases). Germline-derived CDR1 and CDR2 are SGHTS and YDEGEE. V lost 4 bases and J lost 4, with 15 bases in between. The CDR3 is 15 residues long. The CDR3 bases are TGTGCCAGCAGCGTCCTCAGGACACGGTACAATGAGCAGTTCTTC. Translated: CASSVLRTRYNEQFF. Using reference TRBV5-8 and TRBJ2-1 for the parts outside the CDR3, the full variable domain is EAGVTQSPTHLIKTRGQQATLRCSPISGHTSVYWYQQALGLGLQFLLWYDEGEERNRGNFPPRFSGRQFPNYSSELNVNALELEDSALYLCASSVLRTRYNEQFFGPGTRLTVL.

The chain couples TRBV20-1 to TRBJ2-7; D is ambiguous. V lost 3 bases and J lost 2, with 2 bases in between. This CDR3 spans 10 amino acids. Germline V gene data show CDR1 as DFQATT and CDR2 as SNEGSKA (reference sequence). CDR3 residues: CSASPYEQYF. The DNA for the CDR3 is TGCAGTGCTAGTCCCTACGAGCAGTACTTC.